This T cell receptor (beta chain) was observed in a study of CD8 T cells in Susac syndrome. Germline loops: CDR1 DFQATT, CDR2 SNEGSKA (reference sequence). V trimming: 6 bases; J trimming: 8 bases; junction bases outside the gene matches: 7. This CDR3 spans 14 amino acids. The study sequenced TCR beta in blood CD8+ and CD4+ T cells. Negative isolation yielded CD4+ and CD8+ T cells, and FACS enriched TEMRA cells. The authors reverse transcribed roughly 0.5 to 1 ug RNA with random hexamers. Amplification of TCR beta CDR3 across 54 Vbeta and 13 Jbeta was performed with immunoSEQ multiplex PCR. Using its own MiXCR run on the immunoSEQ multiplex PCR reads, TCRdb lists one record per CDR3 protein. The sample has over 350,000 distinct CDR3 sequences, 85% to 90% seen once.

The origin of this receptor is a human donor with multiple sclerosis. The chain has TRBV20-1 and TRBJ1-6, with 10 bases matching TRBD1. The sequenced sample was CD8+ T cells from PBMCs. The CDR3 protein is CSAHRDRGHSPLHF. The DNA of the CDR3 is TGCAGTGCCCACCGGGACAGGGGCCATTCACCCCTCCACTTT.